This is a list of T cell receptor beta chains from one sample in a study of shared clonotypes between healthy human individuals. Sequenced by immunoSEQ multiplex PCR; TCRdb stores in-frame clones only, minus some. The table records 2.3 million or so clones, 85% to 95% of them present only once. Source material: naive CD4+ T cells from PBMCs. These receptors were obtained from a man aged 18 to 29 in good health. Some clones in this sample may be carry-over from other donors' samples. Both conserved end residues are part of each CDR3. Each record gives: CDR3 length, V gene, CDR3 protein.

CDR3 length: 17
V gene: TRBV2
CDR3 protein: CASSVTPANANTGELFF

CDR3 length: 18
V gene: TRBV5-1
CDR3 protein: CASSYLPPGQGITGELFF

CDR3 length: 15
V gene: TRBV6-1
CDR3 protein: CASSEGAGTVDTQYF

CDR3 length: 14
V gene: TRBV19
CDR3 protein: CASRDQGASGELFF

CDR3 length: 15
V gene: TRBV7-9
CDR3 protein: CASSSRTGIDSPLHF

CDR3 length: 16
V gene: TRBV28
CDR3 protein: CASRPGTSGDYYEQYF

CDR3 length: 13
V gene: TRBV6-1
CDR3 protein: CASSRTGGNTIYF

CDR3 length: 15
V gene: TRBV15
CDR3 protein: CATSRFGLQIEKLFF

CDR3 length: 14
V gene: TRBV27
CDR3 protein: CASSLSTGNTEAFF

CDR3 length: 13
V gene: TRBV28
CDR3 protein: CASSLWGGGIQYF

CDR3 length: 15
V gene: TRBV5-1
CDR3 protein: CASSLALATANEQFF

CDR3 length: 15
V gene: TRBV4-2
CDR3 protein: CASSQVLTGHQPQHF

CDR3 length: 16
V gene: TRBV7-2
CDR3 protein: CASSLGGGSVGETQYF

CDR3 length: 15
V gene: TRBV5-1
CDR3 protein: CASSLDRGRAHEQYF

CDR3 length: 13
V gene: TRBV29-1
CDR3 protein: CSARDSGHEKLFF

CDR3 length: 15
V gene: TRBV7-9
CDR3 protein: CASSSRGDRASEQYF

CDR3 length: 15
V gene: TRBV7-8
CDR3 protein: CASSWPGSVADTQYF

CDR3 length: 14
V gene: TRBV18
CDR3 protein: CASSQGQTNQPQHF

CDR3 length: 14
V gene: TRBV10-3
CDR3 protein: CAISGAGDQETQYF

CDR3 length: 16
V gene: TRBV7-2
CDR3 protein: CASSLRPSGGDGEQFF

CDR3 length: 17
V gene: TRBV15
CDR3 protein: CATSRDGAEGQYNEQFF

CDR3 length: 14
V gene: TRBV2
CDR3 protein: CASSAGAANYGYTF

CDR3 length: 15
V gene: TRBV9
CDR3 protein: CASSVGWTGDQPQHF

CDR3 length: 16
V gene: TRBV7-9
CDR3 protein: CASSLEVALRPGELFF

CDR3 length: 11
V gene: TRBV19
CDR3 protein: CASRGDTGYTF

CDR3 length: 13
V gene: TRBV5-1
CDR3 protein: CASSLAGHQPQHF

CDR3 length: 16
V gene: TRBV28
CDR3 protein: CASSSSDRGDSYEQYF

CDR3 length: 17
V gene: TRBV4-2
CDR3 protein: CASSQDFATGGMGGYTF

CDR3 length: 14
V gene: TRBV5-6
CDR3 protein: CASSIRRDLDEQFF

CDR3 length: 14
V gene: TRBV2
CDR3 protein: CASNGQGTNQPQHF

CDR3 length: 18
V gene: TRBV27
CDR3 protein: CASSFRRDRSTGANVLTF

CDR3 length: 12
V gene: TRBV2
CDR3 protein: CASGGWGEKLFF

CDR3 length: 14
V gene: TRBV18
CDR3 protein: CASSPLAATDTQYF

CDR3 length: 12
V gene: TRBV6-5
CDR3 protein: CASTNGQGKLFF

CDR3 length: 11
V gene: TRBV2
CDR3 protein: CASSTGLAQYF

CDR3 length: 15
V gene: TRBV6-5
CDR3 protein: CASRDSGLSGNTIYF

CDR3 length: 15
V gene: TRBV19
CDR3 protein: CASSPLDSLNTEAFF

CDR3 length: 15
V gene: TRBV5-1
CDR3 protein: CASSRTTGTGGPQHF

CDR3 length: 14
V gene: TRBV7-9
CDR3 protein: CASSSGGGSDTQYF